The 20 T cell receptor beta chains presented below share a single source sample, sequenced in a study of neurological immune-mediated disorders. TCRdb analysed the 5' RACE reads with MiXCR anew, one entry per CDR3 protein. Among 30,000 to 45,000 distinct CDR3 sequences listed, approximately 10% were seen once. Sequencing was done on a sample of CD4+ T cells from blood. These receptors originate from a woman aged 25 to 39 with HTLV-1-associated myelopathy (HAM/TSP).

This clonotype was counted ten times or more. V and J are TRBV19 and TRBJ2-1; D unclear. The CDR3 extends over 17 amino acids. Germline loops: CDR1 LNHDA, CDR2 SQIVND (reference sequence). The V end lost 4 bases, the J end lost 5 bases, and 21 bases lay between the germline ends. CDR3 region: CASSNRGVVRKNNEQFF. The CDR3 bases are TGTGCCAGTAGTAACCGTGGAGTGGTCCGAAAAAACAATGAGCAGTTCTTC.

This clonotype was picked up many times. The chain carries TRBV7-9 and TRBJ1-1; perhaps TRBD1 as D (5 bases). Per the germline V gene, CDR1 is SEHNR and CDR2 is FQNEAQ (reference sequence). The V end was cut by 3 bases, the J end by 3 bases, with 11 bases between. CDR3 length equals 14 residues. This CDR3 reads CASSFTRGDTEAFF. The CDR3 region has the DNA TGTGCCAGCAGCTTTACACGGGGGGACACTGAAGCTTTCTTT.

This clonotype was seen at least ten times. V is TRBV5-1 and J is TRBJ1-5; D remains ambiguous. This CDR3 has 13 residues. V lost 0 bases, J lost 5 bases, and 6 bases lay in between. In germline, CDR1 is SGHRS, CDR2 YFSETQ. CDR3 in DNA: TGCGCCAGCAGCTTGGAAAGCGATCAGCCCCAGCATTTT. Translation: CASSLESDQPQHF.

The V and J genes are TRBV12-3 or TRBV12-4 and TRBJ1-4, with D perhaps TRBD1 (6 bases). CDR3 length: 16 residues. Trimming pared 2 bases from V and 7 bases from J, leaving 17 bases between. The CDR3 loop reads CASSLSRGRDAEKLFF. Written as DNA, the CDR3 is TGTGCCAGCAGTTTAAGTCGGGGGCGAGATGCTGAAAAACTGTTTTTT.

This clonotype was counted at least ten times. J is TRBJ2-7 and V is TRBV29-1; D gene unclear. Germline V gives CDR1 SQVTM, CDR2 ANQGSEA. V was cut by 4 bases and J by 1 base, with 8 bases left in between. The CDR3 is made up of 12 amino acids. CDR3 amino acids: CSVGVRSYEQYF. The CDR3 region has the DNA TGCAGCGTTGGAGTCAGGTCCTACGAGCAGTACTTC.

This clonotype appeared many times. The gene calls are TRBV2 and TRBJ1-3; D uncertain. V was shortened by 2 bases and J by 0 bases, with 11 bases between the two germline ends. The V gene's germline CDR1 is SNHLY and CDR2 FYNNEI. CDR3 size: 16 residues. The CDR3 DNA sequence: TGTGCCAGCAGTGAATCTCGCGGGATCTCTGGAAACACCATATATTTT. It yields the protein CASSESRGISGNTIYF.

This clonotype was found many times. The chain links TRBV4-2 to TRBJ2-2; D may be TRBD1 (6 bases). Trimming took 1 base from V and 4 from J, leaving 16 bases between them. The CDR3 is 17 residues long. Germline CDR1 is LGHNA and CDR2 is YNFKEQ. The CDR3 bases are TGTGCCAGCAGCCAAGGAGGGGGTGGTATTGGCACCGGGGAGCTGTTTTTT. Protein: CASSQGGGGIGTGELFF.

This clonotype was found many times. This rearrangement joins TRBV7-9 to TRBJ2-7; 7 bases match TRBD2. The CDR3 has 14 amino acids. J was trimmed by 0 bases and V by 1 base; bases with no gene match: 0. Germline V gives CDR1 SEHNR, CDR2 FQNEAQ (reference sequence). The CDR3 DNA follows: TGTGCCAGCAGCTTAGGGGGGGGCTCCTACGAGCAGTACTTC. Amino acid sequence: CASSLGGGSYEQYF.

This clonotype was counted ten times or more. The genes are TRBV5-6 and TRBJ2-1, with D uncertain. Germline CDR1 and CDR2: SGHDT and YYEEEE. The V and J ends lost 4 bases and 8 bases respectively, with 19 bases between them. The length of the CDR3 is 15 residues. In DNA form, the CDR3 reads TGTGCCAGCAGCGATACCCAGAGGACCGTGGATGAGCAGTTCTTC. As protein: CASSDTQRTVDEQFF.

This clonotype was observed at least ten times. The V call is TRBV5-1, the J call TRBJ1-1; D perhaps matches TRBD1 (6 bases). Germline lookup yields CDR1 SGHRS and CDR2 YFSETQ. V was pared by 6 bases and J by 3 bases, with 12 bases between. The CDR3 contains 13 residues. CDR3 DNA: TGCGCCAGCACGGGGGCTCCGGACACTGAAGCTTTCTTT. It translates to CASTGAPDTEAFF.

The chain is built from TRBV2 and TRBJ2-2, with D tentatively TRBD1 (5 bases). The CDR3 extends over 14 amino acids. The germline V and J ends were trimmed by 8 bases and 0 bases, with 10 bases remaining between them. Germline V CDR1 and CDR2: SNHLY, FYNNEI. The CDR3 DNA reads as TGTGCCAGCGGGGTACAGGCGAACACCGGGGAGCTGTTTTTT. It specifies CASGVQANTGELFF.

In this sample, this clonotype turned up many times. The chain has TRBV29-1 and TRBJ1-5, with D possibly TRBD1 on 6 matching bases. CDR3 length: 13 residues. Trimming took 4 bases from V and 4 from J, leaving 11 bases between them. Germline V gene lookup returns CDR1 SQVTM and CDR2 ANQGSEA. CDR3 DNA sequence: TGCAGCGTTGCTACAGGGATGAATCAGCCCCAGCATTTT. It translates to CSVATGMNQPQHF.

A note on this clonotype: At one end, the junction sequence differs from germline, possibly due to a read error. J is TRBJ1-1 and V is TRBV4-1; 11 bases agree with TRBD1. This CDR3 is 15 amino acids long. CDR1 and CDR2 (germline): MGHRA, YSYEKL. In nucleotides, the CDR3 is TGCGCCGGCAGCCACCCGGGACAGGGGGTTACTGAAGCTTTCTTT. Translated: CAGSHPGQGVTEAFF.

This clonotype was picked up many times. The rearrangement links TRBV7-2 to TRBJ2-6, with D perhaps TRBD2 (6 bases). This CDR3 comprises 15 residues. Germline V gives CDR1 SGHTA, CDR2 FQGNSA. V lost 5 bases to trimming and J lost 2 bases, with 10 bases between them. CDR3 in amino acids: CASSPPGAGANVLTF. DNA for the CDR3: TGTGCCAGCAGCCCCCCGGGGGCTGGGGCCAACGTCCTGACTTTC.

Ten or more counts support this clonotype. The chain couples TRBV5-1 to TRBJ2-7; tentative D call: TRBD1 (5 bases). The CDR3 extends over 14 amino acids. The V and J ends lost 2 bases and 2 bases respectively, with 11 bases between them. Germline CDR1 SGHRS, CDR2 YFSETQ. Here the CDR3 DNA reads TGCGCCAGCAGCTTACAGGACGGAACCTACGAGCAGTACTTC. Translated: CASSLQDGTYEQYF.

In its sample, this clonotype was seen many times. The chain uses TRBV18 and TRBJ1-1; 8 positions match TRBD1. From germline, CDR1 is KGHSH and CDR2 LQKENI. V shed 3 bases and J 0 bases; nucleotides not matched to a gene: 15. The CDR3 covers 19 residues. This CDR3 reads CASSPRSGQGRSMNTEAFF. The DNA of the CDR3 is TGTGCCAGCTCACCCAGGTCTGGACAGGGACGTTCTATGAACACTGAAGCTTTCTTT.

This clonotype was picked up many times. Written as DNA, the CDR3 is TGTGCCAGCAGTTCGACCGGGACAGGGGACGGCTACACCTTC. This encodes CASSSTGTGDGYTF. The rearrangement links TRBV6-6 to TRBJ1-2; 10 nucleotides match TRBD1. The CDR3 runs to 14 residues. Germline CDR1 is MNHNY and CDR2 is SVGAGI (reference sequence). The trim removed 4 bases at V and 8 bases at J, leaving 7 bases unmatched.

The chain combines TRBV7-9 with TRBJ1-2; no definite D call. The germline V gene has CDR1 SEHNR and CDR2 FQNEAQ (reference sequence). The V gene lost 6 bases and the J gene lost 8 bases, with 19 bases spanning the gap. The CDR3 runs 14 residues. The CDR3 nucleotides read TGTGCCAGCAGATTGTACAACAGCGGAGGCGGCTACACCTTC. Its translation: CASRLYNSGGGYTF.

In its sample, this clonotype was seen many times. The rearrangement uses TRBV5-6 and TRBJ2-3; the D call may be TRBD1 or TRBD2 (5 bases each). The CDR3 spans 12 residues. Trimming took off 4 bases at V and 4 bases at J, with 7 bases between the two ends. Germline CDR1 and CDR2: SGHDT and YYEEEE. The DNA of the CDR3 is TGTGCCAGCAGCCGGGGCCCAGATACGCAGTATTTT. Its translation is CASSRGPDTQYF.

This clonotype was recorded at least ten times. The V call is TRBV29-1, the J call TRBJ2-6; the D gene is possibly TRBD1 (6 bases). The CDR3 consists of 13 residues. V was clipped by 7 bases and J by 4 bases, with 11 bases between them. Germline values: CDR1 SQVTM, CDR2 ANQGSEA. The CDR3 coding sequence is TGCAGCGCCCAGGGGAACGGGGCCAACGTCCTGACTTTC. Translated: CSAQGNGANVLTF.